The clone carrying this T cell receptor beta chain has a count of ten or more. The source of the sample is a study of blood T cell repertoires in COVID-19. Looking at the study overall: The United States, Italy and Spain provided the acute and convalescent COVID-19 samples. The cDNA or gDNA used as material had been derived from T cells, B-cell-depleted T cells, or PBMCs.

Original handling: Amplification of reference gene primers provided the estimated nucleated cell counts. Here immunoSEQ multiplex PCR was the method, and the copy in TCRdb shows in-frame clones only, minus some. D and trimming come from the DNA, and the V and J calls and clone size come from that table. Of around 250,000 clones in the sample, 82% were seen once. The CDR3 contains 16 residues. The V gene lost 4 bases and the J gene lost 1 base, with 17 bases spanning the gap. CDR1 is SGHNT, CDR2 YYREEE, per germline (reference sequence). This clonotype was sampled from a woman aged 18-35 years with acute or convalescent COVID-19. The chain is built from TRBV5-4 and TRBJ1-1; D might be TRBD1 (6 bases). The sequencing input was peripheral blood. CDR3 protein: CASSLTFPTGNTEAFF. The CDR3 DNA sequence: TGTGCCAGCAGCCTCACCTTCCCGACAGGGAACACTGAAGCTTTCTTT.